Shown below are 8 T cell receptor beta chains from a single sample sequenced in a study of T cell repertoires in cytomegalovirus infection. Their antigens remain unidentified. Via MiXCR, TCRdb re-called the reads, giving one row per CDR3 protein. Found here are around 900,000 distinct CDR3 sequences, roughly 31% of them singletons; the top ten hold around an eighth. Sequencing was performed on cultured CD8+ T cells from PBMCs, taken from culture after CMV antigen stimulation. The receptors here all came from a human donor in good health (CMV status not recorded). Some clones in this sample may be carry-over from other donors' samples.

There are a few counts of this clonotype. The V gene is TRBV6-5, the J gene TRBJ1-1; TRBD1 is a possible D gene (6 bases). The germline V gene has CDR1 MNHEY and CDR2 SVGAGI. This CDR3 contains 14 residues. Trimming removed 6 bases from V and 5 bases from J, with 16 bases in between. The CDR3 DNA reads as TGTGCCAGCAGCTCCCAGGGGTTTTGGACTGAAGCTTTCTTT. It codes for CASSSQGFWTEAFF.

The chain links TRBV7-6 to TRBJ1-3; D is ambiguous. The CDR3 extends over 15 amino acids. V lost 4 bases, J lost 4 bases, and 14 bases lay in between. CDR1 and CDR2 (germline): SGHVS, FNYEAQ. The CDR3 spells CASSSSRRTGNTIYF. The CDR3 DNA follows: TGTGCCAGCAGCTCATCCAGGCGAACCGGAAACACCATATATTTT.

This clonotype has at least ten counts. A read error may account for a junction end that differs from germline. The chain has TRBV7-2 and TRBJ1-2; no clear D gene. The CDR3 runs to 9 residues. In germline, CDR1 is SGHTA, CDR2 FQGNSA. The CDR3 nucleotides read TGTGCCAGCAGCTCCGAGGTCCGCTTC. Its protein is CASSSEVRF. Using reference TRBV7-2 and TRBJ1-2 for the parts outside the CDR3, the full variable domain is GAGVSQSPSNKVTEKGKDVELRCDPISGHTALYWYRQSLGQGLEFLIYFQGNSAPDKSGLPSDRFSAERTGGSVSTLTIQRTQQEDSAVYLCASSSEVRFGSGTRLTVV.

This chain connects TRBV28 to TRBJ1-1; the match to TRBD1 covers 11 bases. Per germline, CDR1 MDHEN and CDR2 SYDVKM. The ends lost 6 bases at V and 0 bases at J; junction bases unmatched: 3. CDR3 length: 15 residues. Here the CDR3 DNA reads TGTGCCAGCAGGGACAGGGGGCGGGTGAACACTGAAGCTTTCTTT. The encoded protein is CASRDRGRVNTEAFF.

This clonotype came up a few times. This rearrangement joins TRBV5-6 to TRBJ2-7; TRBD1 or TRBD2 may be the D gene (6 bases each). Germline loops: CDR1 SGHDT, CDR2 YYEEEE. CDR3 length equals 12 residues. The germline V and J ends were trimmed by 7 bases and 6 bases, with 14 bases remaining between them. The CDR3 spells CASAGQGIEQYV. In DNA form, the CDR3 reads TGTGCCAGCGCGGGGCAGGGGATCGAGCAGTACGTC.

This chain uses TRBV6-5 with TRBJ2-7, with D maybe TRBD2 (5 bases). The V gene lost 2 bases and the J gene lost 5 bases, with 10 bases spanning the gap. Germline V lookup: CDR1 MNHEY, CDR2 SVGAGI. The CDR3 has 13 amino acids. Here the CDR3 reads CASSYVEGDEQYF. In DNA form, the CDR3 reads TGTGCCAGCAGTTACGTTGAGGGTGACGAGCAGTACTTC.

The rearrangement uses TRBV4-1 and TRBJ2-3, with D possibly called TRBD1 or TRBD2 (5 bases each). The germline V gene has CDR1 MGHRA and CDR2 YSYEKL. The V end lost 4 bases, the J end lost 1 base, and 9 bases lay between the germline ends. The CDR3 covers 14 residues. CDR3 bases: TGCGCCAGCAGCCGCCTGGGGGGCACAGATACGCAGTATTTT. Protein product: CASSRLGGTDTQYF.

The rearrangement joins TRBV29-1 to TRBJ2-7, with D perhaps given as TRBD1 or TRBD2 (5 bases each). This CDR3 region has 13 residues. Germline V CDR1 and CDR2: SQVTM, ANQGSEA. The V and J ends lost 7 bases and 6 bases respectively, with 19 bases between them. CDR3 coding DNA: TGCAGCGCCTTTTTTGAGGGGAAGGCCGAGCAGTACTTC. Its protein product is CSAFFEGKAEQYF.